The 8 T cell receptor beta chains given below trace back to one sample, sequenced in a study of regulatory T cells in long-lasting Graves disease. Time point reported: persistent/refractory GD, antithyroid drugs over 5 years with positive TRAb. With RNA extracted from PBMCs as input, the TCR library was made. Both iRepertoire HTBI primers and Arm-PCR of CDR3 regions were used to build the TCR beta libraries. TCRdb fed the multiplex PCR reads into MiXCR, producing one record per CDR3 protein. The data contain roughly 700,000 distinct CDR3 sequences, 30% of them singletons. This sample comprised peripheral blood mononuclear cells (PBMCs), obtained when the disease was refractory, from a patient treated with antithyroid drugs. Every receptor here comes from a female donor with Graves disease.

This clonotype showed up just a few times. J is TRBJ2-7 and V is TRBV27; 8 nucleotides match TRBD1. Germline V CDR1 and CDR2: MNHEY, SMNVEV (reference sequence). With V trimmed by 5 bases and J by 2 bases, 5 bases remained unmatched. The CDR3 loop spans 14 amino acids. CDR3 residues: CASSIGTGAYEQYF. The CDR3 nucleotides are TGTGCCAGCAGTATCGGGACAGGTGCCTACGAGCAGTACTTC.

This clonotype has only a few counts. The chain employs TRBV19 and TRBJ2-7, with a possible D match to TRBD2 (6 bases). The CDR3 has 15 amino acids. Germline CDR1 reads LNHDA; CDR2 reads SQIVND (reference sequence). With 3 bases removed from V and 0 bases from J, the gap between germline ends came to 12 bases. The CDR3 region is CASSIAGGTSYEQYF. The CDR3 region has the DNA TGTGCCAGTAGTATTGCTGGCGGGACCTCCTACGAGCAGTACTTC.

This rearrangement joins TRBV12-3 or TRBV12-4 to TRBJ1-6, with unresolved D. Trimming removed 6 bases at V and 10 bases at J, with 10 bases between. The CDR3 runs to 12 residues. The CDR3 nucleotides read TGTGCCAGCAGATACAACGAGTCACCCCTCCACTTT. Protein sequence: CASRYNESPLHF.

Ten or more counts support this clonotype. The genes are TRBV20-1 and TRBJ1-1, with D uncertain. The V end was cut by 3 bases, the J end by 3 bases, with 11 bases between. CDR3 length: 13 residues. Germline assignment: CDR1 DFQATT and CDR2 SNEGSKA (reference sequence). This CDR3 is CSASFSSDTEAFF. The CDR3 bases are TGCAGTGCTAGTTTCTCAAGTGACACTGAAGCTTTCTTT.

J is TRBJ2-7 and V is TRBV3-1; possibly TRBD2 for D (6 bases). This CDR3 has 12 amino acids. Trimming left V 2 bases short and J 6 bases short, with 8 bases between. Germline values: CDR1 LGHDT, CDR2 YNNKEL (reference sequence). CDR3 in DNA: TGTGCCAGCAGCCAACGTAGCGGCGAGCAGTACTTC. Translation gives CASSQRSGEQYF.

Only a few counts were recorded for this clonotype. The V call is TRBV19, the J call TRBJ1-2; 7 bases map to TRBD1. The CDR3 runs 15 residues. The junction had 7 bases not matched to a gene; V was cut back by 3 bases and J by 3 bases. Germline V CDR1 and CDR2: LNHDA, SQIVND (reference sequence). The CDR3: CASSMDLQGYYGYTF. CDR3 coding DNA: TGTGCCAGTAGTATGGACCTACAGGGGTACTATGGCTACACCTTC. The entire variable domain, with the rest obtained from reference TRBV19 and TRBJ1-2, is as follows: DGGITQSPKYLFRKEGQNVTLSCEQNLNHDAMYWYRQDPGQGLRLIYYSQIVNDFQKGDIAEGYSVSREKKESFPLTVTSAQKNPTAFYLCASSMDLQGYYGYTFGSGTRLTVV.

The sample holds many counts of this clonotype. The CDR3 reads CASSERNRYEQYF. CDR3 DNA: TGTGCCAGCAGCGAACGGAATCGATACGAGCAGTACTTC. The V gene is TRBV11-2, the J gene TRBJ2-7; no reliable D call. V shed 5 bases and J shed 4 bases, with 12 bases lying between them. Germline V gives CDR1 SGHAT, CDR2 FQNNGV. The CDR3 sequence is 13 residues long.

The V and J genes are TRBV5-5 and TRBJ1-1, with D possibly matching TRBD1 (6 bases). The CDR3 covers 16 residues. The germline CDR1 and CDR2 sequences are SGHKS and YYEKEE (reference sequence). Trimming took off 4 bases at V and 1 base at J, with 17 bases between the two ends. DNA of the CDR3: TGTGCCAGCAGCATAACAGGGTTTGTAGCGAACACTGAAGCTTTCTTT. This codes for CASSITGFVANTEAFF.